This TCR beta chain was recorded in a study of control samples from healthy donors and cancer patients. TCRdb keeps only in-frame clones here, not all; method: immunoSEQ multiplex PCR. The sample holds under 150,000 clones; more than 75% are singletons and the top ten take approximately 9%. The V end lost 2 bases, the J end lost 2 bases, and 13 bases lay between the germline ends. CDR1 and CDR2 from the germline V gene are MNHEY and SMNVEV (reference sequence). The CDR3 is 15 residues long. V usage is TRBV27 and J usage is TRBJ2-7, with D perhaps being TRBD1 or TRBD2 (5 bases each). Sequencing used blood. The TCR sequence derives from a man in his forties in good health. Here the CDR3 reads CASSLIGGATYEQYF. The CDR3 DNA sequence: TGTGCCAGCAGTTTAATTGGGGGAGCCACCTACGAGCAGTACTTC.